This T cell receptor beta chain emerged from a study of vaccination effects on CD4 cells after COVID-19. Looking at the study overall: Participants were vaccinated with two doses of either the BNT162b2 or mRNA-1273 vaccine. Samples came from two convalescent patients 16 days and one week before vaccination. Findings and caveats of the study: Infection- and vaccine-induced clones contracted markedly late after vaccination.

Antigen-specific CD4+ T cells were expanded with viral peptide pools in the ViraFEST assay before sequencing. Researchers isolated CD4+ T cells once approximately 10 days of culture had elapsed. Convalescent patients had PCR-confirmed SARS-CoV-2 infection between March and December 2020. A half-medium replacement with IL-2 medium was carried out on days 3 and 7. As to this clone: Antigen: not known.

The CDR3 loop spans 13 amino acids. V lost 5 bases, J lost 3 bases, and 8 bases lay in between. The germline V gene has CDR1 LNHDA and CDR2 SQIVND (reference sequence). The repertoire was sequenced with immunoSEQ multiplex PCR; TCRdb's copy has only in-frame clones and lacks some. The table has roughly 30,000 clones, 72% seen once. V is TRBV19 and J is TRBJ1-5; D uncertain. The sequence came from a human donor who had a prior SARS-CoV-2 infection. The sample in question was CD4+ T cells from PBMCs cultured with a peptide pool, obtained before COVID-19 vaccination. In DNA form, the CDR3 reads TGTGCCAGTAGTTACAGAATCAATCAGCCCCAGCATTTT. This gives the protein CASSYRINQPQHF.